This passage covers 10 T cell receptor beta chains from one sample sequenced in a study of T cells in localized non-small cell lung cancer. Method: immunoSEQ multiplex PCR; TCRdb's copy keeps in-frame clones and lacks some. The data show around 64,000 clones, with 90% to 95% seen just once and 20% held by the top ten. The input for sequencing was peripheral blood, taken before any cancer treatment. The receptors derive from a man aged 35 to 69 with stage I lung adenocarcinoma.

V gene TRBV25-1 combines with J gene TRBJ2-1; D gene ambiguous. The CDR3 is made up of 16 amino acids. V lost 3 bases and J lost 2, with 14 bases in between. From germline, CDR1 is MGHDK and CDR2 SYGVNS. The CDR3 DNA follows: TGTGCCAGCAGTGACCCGGAAGCAGGAGCCTACAATGAGCAGTTCTTC. This gives the protein CASSDPEAGAYNEQFF.

This clone showed up many times. The rearrangement links TRBV28 to TRBJ1-1; 9 positions agree with TRBD1. CDR3 length: 13 amino acids. Per germline, CDR1 MDHEN and CDR2 SYDVKM. V dropped 4 bases and J dropped 4; count of bases not matched to a gene: 1. The CDR3 spells CASSSQGATEAFF. The CDR3 nucleotides are TGTGCCAGCAGTTCACAGGGGGCCACTGAAGCTTTCTTT.

This clone was observed once. This chain uses TRBV19 with TRBJ1-2; no clear D. With 0 bases removed from V and 2 bases from J, the gap between germline ends came to 7 bases. Germline assignment: CDR1 LNHDA and CDR2 SQIVND (reference sequence). This CDR3 region has 14 residues. In DNA, the CDR3 is TGTGCCAGTAGTATAGACGGCGAAAACTATGGCTACACCTTC. It encodes CASSIDGENYGYTF.

The genes are TRBV5-6 and TRBJ2-7; the match to TRBD2 covers 10 bases. Losses at the gene ends were 4 bases for V and 4 bases for J; bases not matched to a gene: 5. From germline, CDR1 is SGHDT and CDR2 YYEEEE. The CDR3 loop spans 14 amino acids. CDR3: CASSEGLAEYEQYF. The CDR3 DNA sequence: TGTGCCAGCAGCGAAGGACTAGCGGAGTACGAGCAGTACTTC. Together with reference TRBV5-6 and TRBJ2-7, the CDR3 gives the full variable domain: DAGVTQSPTHLIKTRGQQVTLRCSPKSGHDTVSWYQQALGQGPQFIFQYYEEEERQRGNFPDRFSGHQFPNYSSELNVNALLLGDSALYLCASSEGLAEYEQYFGPGTRLTVT.

This chain joins TRBV7-2 and TRBJ2-1; TRBD2 matches at 10 bases. This CDR3 has 16 residues. The V gene end was trimmed by 4 bases and the J gene end by 4 bases; junction bases not matched to a gene: 7. Germline CDR1 and CDR2: SGHTA and FQGNSA. As DNA, the CDR3 is TGTGCCAGCAGCTCCGGGACTAGCGAGGGGTACAATGAGCAGTTCTTC. Its protein is CASSSGTSEGYNEQFF.

The chain links TRBV11-1 to TRBJ1-2, with 7 bases aligning to TRBD1. The CDR3 has 15 amino acids. Germline CDR1 reads SGHAT; CDR2 reads FQDESV (reference sequence). V was clipped by 5 bases and J by 5 bases; unmatched bases: 11. The CDR3 loop reads CASSPQGSPSYGYTF. The CDR3 DNA is TGTGCCAGCAGCCCACAGGGGTCCCCCTCTTATGGCTACACCTTC.

This chain joins TRBV19 and TRBJ2-7; 13 nucleotides align to TRBD2. Losses at the gene ends were 6 bases for V and 3 bases for J; bases not matched to a gene: 5. The CDR3 consists of 15 residues. CDR1 LNHDA and CDR2 SQIVND come from the germline V gene (reference sequence). The CDR3 region has the DNA TGTGCCAGTAGGCCCGGGACTAGCGGGATCTACGAGCAGTACTTC. It is translated as CASRPGTSGIYEQYF.

This chain uses TRBV14 with TRBJ1-1; D call uncertain. V was clipped by 4 bases and J by 4 bases, with 7 bases between them. There are 12 residues in the CDR3. Germline CDR1 and CDR2: SGHDN and FVKESK. The CDR3 DNA reads TGTGCCAGCAGCCGCCTCTCCACTGAAGCTTTCTTT. Residues: CASSRLSTEAFF.

The rearrangement links TRBV4-1 to TRBJ1-4; D remains ambiguous. The CDR3 sequence is 15 residues long. The V and J ends lost 4 bases and 7 bases respectively, with 16 bases between them. Germline V CDR1 and CDR2: MGHRA, YSYEKL. The CDR3 region has the DNA TGCGCCAGCAGCCCTGTCATGGGAACGGGTGAAAAACTGTTTTTT. This gives the protein CASSPVMGTGEKLFF.

V and J are TRBV5-4 and TRBJ2-1; D gene uncertain. This CDR3 region has 13 residues. CDR1 and CDR2 from the germline V gene are SGHNT and YYREEE (reference sequence). Deletions cut 5 bases from V and 5 bases from J, with 11 bases between. In DNA, the CDR3 is TGTGCCAGCAGATCCGGCCCGAACAATGAGCAGTTCTTC. Its translation: CASRSGPNNEQFF.